These T cell receptor beta chains were read from a single sample in a study of blood T cell repertoires in COVID-19. Method: immunoSEQ multiplex PCR; TCRdb's copy keeps in-frame clones and lacks some. Of 170,000 or so clones listed, around 86% are singletons. The specimen sequenced was peripheral blood. These receptor sequences come from a man aged 35 to 55 with active or convalescent COVID-19. The CDR3 runs from the conserved cysteine through the conserved F or W. Each record gives: V gene, CDR3 length, D gene, J gene, clone size, CDR3 DNA, CDR3 protein. A D gene is named only where the DNA matches it firmly. Part of the rows lack a size; the others show once, few, many or a class for expanded clones.

TRBV7-8	16	.	TRBJ1-6	.	TGTGCCAGCAGCTTATTAAACCGGGCGGGAGGTTCACCCCTCCACTTT	CASSLLNRAGGSPLHF
TRBV19	14	.	TRBJ2-1	.	TGTGCCAGTAGTATAGAGCCCCAGGGAAATGAGCAGTTCTTC	CASSIEPQGNEQFF
TRBV5-8	15	.	TRBJ1-4	.	TGTGCCAGCTCCACCAAACGGGAAGCTAATGAAAAACTGTTTTTT	CASSTKREANEKLFF
TRBV2	16	TRBD2	TRBJ2-3	.	TGTGCCAGCAGCGGGACTAGCGGGGGGAGGACAGATACGCAGTATTTT	CASSGTSGGRTDTQYF
TRBV5-5	16	TRBD1	TRBJ1-1	few	TGTGCCAGCAGCTCGCCCCCCCCGGGACAGGGGACTGAAGCTTTCTTT	CASSSPPPGQGTEAFF
TRBV11-3	14	.	TRBJ1-1	.	TGTGCCAGCAGCTTAGGGCAAATGAACACTGAAGCTTTCTTT	CASSLGQMNTEAFF
TRBV28	15	TRBD1	TRBJ1-2	.	TGTGCCAGCAGCCGTAACCGACAGGGGTGGGCTGGCTACACCTTC	CASSRNRQGWAGYTF
TRBV7-9	14	.	TRBJ1-1	.	TGTGCCACCGAGGCGGGAACTATGAACACTGAAGCTTTCTTT	CATEAGTMNTEAFF
TRBV6-6	11	.	TRBJ1-6	.	TGTGCCAGCAGTTCCGGACTACCCCTCCACTTT	CASSSGLPLHF
TRBV11-2	15	TRBD2	TRBJ2-7	few	TGTGCCAGCAGCCATTGGGAACTAGCGGGGGGCGAGCAGTACTTC	CASSHWELAGGEQYF
TRBV30	11	.	TRBJ1-1	.	TGTGCCTCCCCAGGGATCCCTGAAGCTTTCTTT	CASPGIPEAFF
TRBV19	16	TRBD1	TRBJ2-2	.	TGTGCCACGAGACTCCACAGGGGTCTCAACACCGGGGAGCTGTTTTTT	CATRLHRGLNTGELFF
TRBV11-2	13	.	TRBJ1-1	once	TGTGCCAGCAGCTTACTAAACGGTTTTGAAGCTTTCTTT	CASSLLNGFEAFF
TRBV5-4	14	TRBD1	TRBJ1-4	once	TGTGCCAGCAGCTTGGGGGACAGGGGTGAAAAACTGTTTTTT	CASSLGDRGEKLFF
TRBV19	14	.	TRBJ1-1	.	TGTGCCAGTAGGGGACAAGGACTGAACACTGAAGCTTTCTTT	CASRGQGLNTEAFF
TRBV2	15	TRBD1	TRBJ2-4	once	TGTGCCAGCAGTGCATGGACAGGGGGCAAAAACATTCAGTACTTC	CASSAWTGGKNIQYF
TRBV3-1/TRBV3-2	14	.	TRBJ1-6	.	TGTGCCAGCAGCCAAGGTCGGGGGATTTCACCCCTCCACTTT	CASSQGRGISPLHF
TRBV5-8	12	.	TRBJ1-5	.	TGTGCCAGCAGCGTAGGGGGTCAGCCCCAGCATTTT	CASSVGGQPQHF
TRBV28	12	TRBD1	TRBJ1-4	.	TGTGCCACCACAGGGACAGATGAAAAACTGTTTTTT	CATTGTDEKLFF
TRBV29-1	13	.	TRBJ1-2	.	TGCAGCGTACCCGACAGAGACAACTATGGCTACACCTTC	CSVPDRDNYGYTF
TRBV7-2	13	.	TRBJ2-7	.	TGTGCCAGCAGCTTAGGTTCCTTCTACGAGCAGTACTTC	CASSLGSFYEQYF
TRBV3-1/TRBV3-2	16	TRBD2	TRBJ2-2	few	TGTGCCAGCAGCCATTTTCTAGCGGGGCGCACCGGGGAGCTGTTTTTT	CASSHFLAGRTGELFF
TRBV28	15	TRBD1	TRBJ2-7	.	TGTGCCAGCATCGACCGAGGGACAGGGACCTACGAGCAGTACTTC	CASIDRGTGTYEQYF
TRBV28	12	.	TRBJ1-5	.	TGTGCCAGCAGTATGTTCCGTCAGCCCCAGCATTTT	CASSMFRQPQHF
TRBV7-9	12	.	TRBJ2-5	.	TGTGCCAGCAGCTTAGGCTATTTGACCCAGTACTTC	CASSLGYLTQYF
TRBV7-8	14	.	TRBJ2-3	.	TGTGCCAGCAGCTTAGCTACAGGTACAGATACGCAGTATTTT	CASSLATGTDTQYF
TRBV3-1/TRBV3-2	12	TRBD1	TRBJ1-2	few	TGTGCCAGCAGCAGCGGGACAGGGCATTCCACCTTC	CASSSGTGHSTF
TRBV5-6	13	.	TRBJ1-3	once	TGTGCCAGCAGCTTTGCAGGGGAAAACACCATATATTTT	CASSFAGENTIYF
TRBV19	15	TRBD1	TRBJ1-1	.	TGTGCCAGTAGGATAGACAGGGGGCTGGGCACTGAAGCTTTCTTT	CASRIDRGLGTEAFF
TRBV2	14	TRBD1	TRBJ1-3	.	TGTGCCAGGTCCACAGGGGACTCTGGAAACACCATATATTTT	CARSTGDSGNTIYF
TRBV3-1/TRBV3-2	16	.	TRBJ2-2	.	TGTGCCAGCAGCCCCAACGAGCCGACGAACACCGGGGAGCTGTTTTTT	CASSPNEPTNTGELFF
TRBV6-5	15	TRBD1	TRBJ1-5	.	TGTGCCAGCAGTCAGCCGGGACAGCGGCGTCAGCCCCAGCATTTT	CASSQPGQRRQPQHF
TRBV6-5	13	.	TRBJ2-7	.	TGTGCCACGGACTCTGGGGTTAGCTTCGAGCAGTACTTC	CATDSGVSFEQYF
TRBV30	15	TRBD1	TRBJ1-2	few	TGTGCCTGGAGTGTACGTGGGACAGGGGTCTATGGCTACACCTTC	CAWSVRGTGVYGYTF
TRBV27	19	.	TRBJ1-2	.	TGTGCCAGCAGTCCATCTATTCGTATAGCAGACCGCCTTGCCTATGGCTACACCTTC	CASSPSIRIADRLAYGYTF
TRBV18	19	.	TRBJ1-3	.	TGTGCCAGCTCACCGCGTTCTCTGGCGGGGGCTCCTTCTGGAAACACCATATATTTT	CASSPRSLAGAPSGNTIYF
TRBV7-6	15	TRBD1	TRBJ1-6	.	TGTGCCAGCAGCTCCCAACAGGGGCATGGTTCACCCCTCCACTTT	CASSSQQGHGSPLHF
TRBV21-1	13	.	TRBJ1-1	.	TGTGCCAGCAGCAGTACCAGGAACACTGAAGCTTTCTTT	CASSSTRNTEAFF
TRBV6-1	15	TRBD1	TRBJ1-3	.	TGTGCCAGCAGTGAACAGGGGGCGGCTGGAAACACCATATATTTT	CASSEQGAAGNTIYF
TRBV27	15	TRBD1	TRBJ2-5	.	TGTGCCAGCTGGGGGGGGGACAGGGGGCTCGAGACCCAGTACTTC	CASWGGDRGLETQYF
TRBV6-4	15	.	TRBJ2-1	.	TGTGCCAGCAGTGACTCGTACGGTGCCCACAATGAGCAGTTCTTC	CASSDSYGAHNEQFF
TRBV4-2	15	TRBD1	TRBJ1-3	.	TGTGCCAGCAGCCCAACAGGGGAAACTGGAAACACCATATATTTT	CASSPTGETGNTIYF
TRBV5-8	14	.	TRBJ1-2	.	TGTGCCAGCAGCTTGGCGGGAATTCTCTATGGCTACACCTTC	CASSLAGILYGYTF
TRBV5-4	16	.	TRBJ2-2	.	TGTGCCAGCAGCTTGTTTGTTGGGGGCGATACCGGGGAGCTGTTTTTT	CASSLFVGGDTGELFF
TRBV12-3/TRBV12-4	13	TRBD1	TRBJ2-7	.	TGTGCCAGCACCCGGGACAGGAGCTACGAGCAGTACTTC	CASTRDRSYEQYF
TRBV2	16	TRBD1	TRBJ1-2	.	TGTGCCAGCAGTGACACAGGGGGGAATCCTAACTATGGCTACACCTTC	CASSDTGGNPNYGYTF
TRBV5-6	15	TRBD1	TRBJ1-1	.	TGTGCCAGCACTCCCAGCTTGGTCCCAGGGGGCCGAGCTTTCTTT	CASTPSLVPGGRAFF
TRBV11-2	14	.	TRBJ2-3	.	TGTGCCAGCAGCGCCGGGACTTATAAAGATACGCAGTATTTT	CASSAGTYKDTQYF
TRBV12-3/TRBV12-4	11	.	TRBJ1-1	.	TGTGCCAGCAGTAGGACAGCTGAAGCTTTCTTT	CASSRTAEAFF
TRBV7-2	16	.	TRBJ2-2	.	TGTGCCAGCAGCTTAGTTGGGGGCTCGTACACCGGGGAGCTGTTTTTT	CASSLVGGSYTGELFF
TRBV4-2	15	TRBD1	TRBJ2-1	.	TGTGCCAGCAGCCAAGTGGCAGGGGGCCACAATGAGCAGTTCTTC	CASSQVAGGHNEQFF
TRBV7-8	15	.	TRBJ1-1	.	TGTGCCAGCATCCCCGGAGGGCAGGGAGGCACTGAAGCTTTCTTT	CASIPGGQGGTEAFF